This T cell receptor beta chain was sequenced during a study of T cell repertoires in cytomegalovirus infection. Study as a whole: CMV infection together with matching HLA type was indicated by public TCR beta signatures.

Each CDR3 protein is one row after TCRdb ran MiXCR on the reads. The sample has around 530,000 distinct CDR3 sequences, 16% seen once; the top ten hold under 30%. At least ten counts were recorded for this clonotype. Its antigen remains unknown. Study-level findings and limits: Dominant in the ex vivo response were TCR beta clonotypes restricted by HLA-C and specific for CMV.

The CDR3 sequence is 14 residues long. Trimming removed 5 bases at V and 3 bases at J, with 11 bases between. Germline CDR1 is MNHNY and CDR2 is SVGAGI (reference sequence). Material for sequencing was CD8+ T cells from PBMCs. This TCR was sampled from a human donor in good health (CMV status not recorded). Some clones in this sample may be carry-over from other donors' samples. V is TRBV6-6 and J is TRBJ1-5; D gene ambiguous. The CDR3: CASSVRQANQPQHF. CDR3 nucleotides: TGTGCCAGCAGTGTACGCCAGGCCAATCAGCCCCAGCATTTT.